The source of this T cell receptor beta chain is a study of cytomegalovirus exposure and HLA in healthy donors. Germline V CDR1 and CDR2: SGDLS, YYNGEE. The CDR3 is made up of 15 amino acids. V was pared by 2 bases and J by 0 bases, with 10 bases between. A word on this clone: What it recognizes is unknown.

PCR employed 60 Vbeta and 13 Jbeta primers. In the original processing: Later work found 80 million or so unique TCR beta chains, with about 10 million shared. Some clones are missing from TCRdb's copy, which holds only in-frame ones; the method was immunoSEQ multiplex PCR. Clonal size and the V and J genes are those of that table, whereas D and trimming came from the DNA. The table has about 140,000 clones, roughly three fifths seen once. Findings of the study overall: Across donors, most TCRs were seen rarely, yet some public ones were widespread. Among TCR beta chains, those listed as cytomegalovirus-associated numbered fewer than 200. Later, TCR association rates were found to vary by HLA locus, highest for DRB1 and lowest for HLA-C.

This TCR derives from a woman aged 55-70 years in good health and CMV-seronegative. The J gene is TRBJ2-3, the V gene TRBV9; possible D gene TRBD2, 6 bases. The sequencing input was PBMCs. CDR3 amino acids: CASSVSGASTDTQYF. The CDR3 nucleotides read TGTGCCAGCAGCGTTAGCGGAGCTAGCACAGATACGCAGTATTTT.